The 2 T cell receptor beta chains reported below all come from one sample, sequenced in a study of blood T cell repertoires in COVID-19 (dated by TCRdb to about 2020). Library prep was done by the immunoSEQ multiplex PCR assay. TCRdb took over this immuneACCESS table, retaining in-frame rearrangements with V and J assigned. Such tables are incomplete; in checked studies, under half of the missing clones stem from an unresolved V gene, and the remainder is unexplained. Present in this sample are 180,000 or so clones, over 80% of which were seen just once. Of the sample, 13% is held by the ten largest clones. The sample comprised PBMCs or T cells enriched from blood (not recorded which). These receptors were collected from a woman aged 60-75 years who had recovered from COVID-19.

The rearrangement links TRBV5-1 to TRBJ1-5; 8 bases are shared with TRBD1. This CDR3 spans 16 amino acids. Germline lookup yields CDR1 SGHRS and CDR2 YFSETQ. V lost 4 bases and J lost 3; bases outside the gene matches: 9. The CDR3 DNA is TGCGCCAGCAGCGAAACCGGGACAGGATTCAATCAGCCCCAGCATTTT. Residues: CASSETGTGFNQPQHF.

This clone was observed a single time. The V call is TRBV7-9, the J call TRBJ1-1, with TRBD1 as a possible D gene (5 bases). V gave up 3 bases and J gave up 5 bases, with 16 bases separating them. This CDR3 has 15 amino acids. Germline CDR1 and CDR2: SEHNR and FQNEAQ (reference sequence). The CDR3 protein is CASSLSRGEETEAFF. The CDR3 DNA follows: TGTGCCAGCAGCTTGAGTCGGGGGGAGGAAACTGAAGCTTTCTTT.